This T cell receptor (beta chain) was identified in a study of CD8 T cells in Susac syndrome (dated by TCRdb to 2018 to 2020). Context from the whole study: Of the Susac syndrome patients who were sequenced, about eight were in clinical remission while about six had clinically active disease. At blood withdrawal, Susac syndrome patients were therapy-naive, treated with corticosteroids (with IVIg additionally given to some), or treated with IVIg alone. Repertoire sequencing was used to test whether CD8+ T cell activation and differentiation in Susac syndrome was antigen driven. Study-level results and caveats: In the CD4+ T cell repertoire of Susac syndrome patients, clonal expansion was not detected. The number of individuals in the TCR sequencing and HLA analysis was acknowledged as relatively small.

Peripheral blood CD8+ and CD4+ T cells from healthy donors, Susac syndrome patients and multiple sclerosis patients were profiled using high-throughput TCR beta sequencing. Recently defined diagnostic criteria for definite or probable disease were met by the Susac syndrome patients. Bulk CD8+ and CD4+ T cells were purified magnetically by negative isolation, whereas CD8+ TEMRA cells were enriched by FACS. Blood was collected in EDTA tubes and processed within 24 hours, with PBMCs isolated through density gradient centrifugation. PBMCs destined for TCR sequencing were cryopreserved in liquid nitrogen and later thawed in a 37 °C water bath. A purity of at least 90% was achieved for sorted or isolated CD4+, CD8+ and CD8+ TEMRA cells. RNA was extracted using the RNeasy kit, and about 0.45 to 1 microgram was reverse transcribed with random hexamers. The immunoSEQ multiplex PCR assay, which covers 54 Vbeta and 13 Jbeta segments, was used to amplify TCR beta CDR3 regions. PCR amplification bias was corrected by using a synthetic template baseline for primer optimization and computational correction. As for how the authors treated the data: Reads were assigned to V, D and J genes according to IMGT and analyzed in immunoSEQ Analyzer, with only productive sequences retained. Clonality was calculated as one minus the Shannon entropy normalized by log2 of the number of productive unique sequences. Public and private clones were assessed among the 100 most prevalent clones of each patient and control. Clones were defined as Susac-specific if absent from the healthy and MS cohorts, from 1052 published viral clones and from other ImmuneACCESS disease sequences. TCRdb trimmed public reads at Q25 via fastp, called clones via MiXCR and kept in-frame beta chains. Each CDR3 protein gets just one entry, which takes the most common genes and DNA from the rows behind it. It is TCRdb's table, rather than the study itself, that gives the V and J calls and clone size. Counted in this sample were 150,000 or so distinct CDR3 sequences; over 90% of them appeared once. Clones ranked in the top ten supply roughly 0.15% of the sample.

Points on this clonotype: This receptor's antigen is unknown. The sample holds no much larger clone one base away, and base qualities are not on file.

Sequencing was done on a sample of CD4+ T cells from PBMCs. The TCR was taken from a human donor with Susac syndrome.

The CDR3 here reads CASSRAGTSGRAQETQYF. The DNA reads as follows: TGCGCCAGCAGTCGCGCAGGGACTAGCGGGAGGGCCCAAGAGACCCAGTACTTC. The rearranged chain carries TRBV4-1 and TRBJ2-5; 16 bases in the middle match TRBD2. According to the germline V gene, CDR1 reads MGHRA and CDR2 reads YSYEKL. CDR3 length: 18 amino acids, cysteine to phenylalanine. The DNA shown is the 54-base CDR3, in frame from base 1. The V end gives up 6 bases and the J end 1 base, leaving 8 bases in the junction not matched to a gene.